Included here is one T cell receptor (beta chain) sequence, with context. The antigen is undetermined. The entry originates in a study of response to subunit inactivated influenza vaccine. Notes on the study in general: Researchers suggested that each seasonal influenza vaccination recruits few new T cells.

One entry per CDR3 protein, called by TCRdb with MiXCR from the RT-PCR reads. Altogether hundreds of thousands of distinct CDR3 sequences are present, less than 20% being singletons, with the ten largest covering 11%. In germline, CDR1 is SGHRS, CDR2 YFSETQ. The ends lost 3 bases at V and 7 bases at J; junction bases unmatched: 12. The CDR3 covers 16 residues. The chain is built from TRBV5-1 and TRBJ2-1, with 8 bases aligning to TRBD1. The sequence was obtained from a man between 45 and 60 years old who received an inactivated influenza vaccine. Specimen: PBMCs from blood, collected around 5 days after vaccination. Here the CDR3 reads CASSSRQGLGKNEQFF. CDR3 DNA sequence: TGCGCCAGCAGCTCGAGACAGGGGCTCGGTAAGAATGAGCAGTTCTTC.